This paragraph covers one T cell receptor (beta chain) sequence. No cognate antigen has been identified for it. Qualities for individual bases were not recorded, and no much larger clone is one base off. The entry originates in a study of cytomegalovirus exposure and HLA in healthy donors (dated by TCRdb to 2016 to 2017). For context, the study as a whole: An earlier analysis of several hundred of the donors reported approximately 280 Gb of sequence data and 117 million unique TCR beta sequences obtained from approximately 180 million T cells. In an earlier analysis of 550 to 700 of the donors, high-throughput TCR beta sequencing was used to judge whether each TCR beta V gene segment behaved as functional or pseudogenic. The study aimed to test whether cataloging public T cell receptors could reveal signatures of past pathogen exposure. Of the approximately 400 genotyped donors, approximately 83% fell in the genetic ancestry cluster associated with self-reported Caucasian donors. In the later analysis, no new phenotypic data were used to find candidate immune exposures; instead, reliance was placed on TCR beta sequences and their occurrence across donors. Roughly 5 DR-DQ haplotypes were handled as single units for association and clustering, since linkage in the cohort was strong. HLA typing covered class I and class II loci at four-digit resolution. A later genetic analysis used genome-wide SNP genotypes for about 60% of the roughly 670 donors, treating that subset as a discovery cohort. To study patterns of TCR occurrence, a later analysis re-analyzed previously published TCR beta repertoires from 650 to 750 donors and added high-resolution HLA genotyping. Donor age, sex, ethnicity and CMV serostatus were collected together with the repertoire data. The study used immunosequencing to profile the T cell repertoires of several hundred subjects and linked those repertoires to cytomegalovirus serostatus. Typing coverage varied by locus: roughly 620-640 donors for A, B, C, DRB1 and DQB1; about 520 for DQA1; more than 600 for DPA1; fewer than 480 for DPB1. In addition to the first cohort of 666 subjects, a separate validation cohort of approximately 130 different subjects was used. Across 398 genotyped donors of the cohort, an average of roughly 200,000 unique TCR beta nucleotide sequences per donor were sequenced, and 15% to 20% of those sequences were non-productive. All discovery cohort repertoires had been generated on a single sequencing platform. To predict cytomegalovirus infection status, the study brought together high-throughput TCR immunosequencing, statistical association of individual TCRs with disease status, and machine learning. Around 330 gigabases of sequencing data and tens of millions of unique TCR sequences made up an early release that covered several hundred HLA-typed donors. The paper as a whole reports these results and caveats: In a later analysis, TCR association rates were found to vary across HLA loci, with the most associated TCRs seen for DRB1 alleles and the fewest for HLA-C alleles. A cluster of highly shared sequence variants was judged likely to be a technical artifact of the sequencing pipeline. While some public TCRs were present in many individuals, most TCR sequences turned up only very rarely across donors. Compared with equally common non-associated chains, HLA-associated TCR beta chains in a later analysis were more clonally expanded and had lower generation probabilities. The presence/absence analyses assumed that sequencing depth was roughly uniform across donors, and that assumption may not be true. Immune exposure information for the cohort was limited to CMV serostatus. An association between a missense DCLRE1C variant and V-gene and J-gene trimming of TCR beta chains was found in a later genetic analysis and replicated in an independent cohort. Broadly in line with IMGT annotations, most TCR beta V segments showed up in productive rearrangements about 90% or about 30% of the time in an earlier analysis of approximately 640 of the donors. Because some donors lacked HLA typing at each locus, the association tests relied only on the typed subset. In a later analysis, around 17,000 TCR beta sequences were associated with specific HLA alleles at a false discovery rate of 0.05. A few of the identified cytomegalovirus-associated TCR beta chains were confirmed in vitro to be specific for cytomegalovirus antigens. Correlated functional status among segregating V segments might reflect linkage disequilibrium, but an unknown experimental factor could not be ruled out. The authors suggested that the approach could potentially be generalized to other disease states and immunological phenotypes. According to a later analysis, parvovirus B19, influenza, CMV and Epstein-Barr virus appeared linked to several top co-occurrence clusters. In a later genetic analysis, fewer N-insertions in productive TCRs were reported among donors in an Asian-associated ancestry cluster than the approximately 670-donor mean. A further reported finding was that TCR beta sequences accurately predicted the HLA-A and HLA-B alleles for most subjects in the first cohort. According to a later analysis, most CMV-associated TCR beta chains appeared to be HLA-restricted, and the HLA associations seemed to be driven largely by CMV exposure. Strong co-occurrence of HLA alleles, especially DR and DQ, made assigning TCR associations to individual alleles difficult. The study listed 164 TCR beta chains as associated with cytomegalovirus. The classifier was reported to diagnose cytomegalovirus status with high specificity and sensitivity in both the original cohort and the validation cohort. Only TCR beta chains were sequenced in this cohort, and the absence of alpha or paired-chain data limited detectable features. Some 15 rarely observed V segments, including chromosome 9 orphons, were excluded from the earlier analysis of approximately 500 of the donors because counts were too low.

Libraries were built with the immunoSEQ multiplex PCR assay. A mixture of 60 forward primers for TCR Vbeta segments and 13 reverse primers for TCR Jbeta segments was used in the multiplex PCR. The CDR3 region of rearranged TCR beta genes was amplified from genomic DNA by a multiplex PCR assay. The Illumina HiSeq System was used to sequence the amplified TCR beta libraries as 87-base-pair reads. The study's processing was this. Across the 600 to 700 repertoires, a later analysis counted around 80 million unique TCR beta chains, roughly 11 million of which were shared by at least two donors. To remove PCR and sequencing errors, raw reads were error-corrected and collapsed into unique sequences using a nearest-neighbor algorithm that merged closely related sequences. V, D and J gene segments were assigned by aligning CDR3 sequences to IMGT reference sequences. For a sequence to be retained, at least a six-nucleotide match to both a V gene segment and a J gene segment was required. A rearrangement counted as productive if the CDR3 had no stop codons and remained in frame with V and J, and every other rearrangement counted as non-productive. CDR3 was defined by IMGT convention, running from the second conserved V-encoded cysteine to the conserved J-encoded phenylalanine. In an earlier analysis of some 550 of the donors, sequences lacking an unambiguous match to a single V gene segment were excluded. In an earlier analysis of 587 of the donors, V segments were called functional above 56.7% productive rearrangements and were called segregating when the between-donor standard deviation exceeded 5%. A statistical classification framework was developed to diagnose cytomegalovirus status using the catalog of TCR beta chain sequences. A later analysis assigned V and J genes by comparing TCR nucleotide sequences with IMGT/GENE-DB human TR gene sequences. In a later analysis, CDR3 sequences and most-parsimonious VDJ recombination scenarios were assigned using the TCRdist pipeline. In a later analysis, every TCR beta chain was defined by the combination of its CDR3 amino acid sequence and its V-gene family, and reads without a unique V-gene family were dropped. To address suspected cross-contamination and a sequencing artifact, a later analysis removed approximately 590 highly shared, low-generation-probability nucleotide sequences. In a later analysis, a clonal expansion index for each public chain was calculated from normalized within-repertoire ranks of inferred template counts. In a later analysis, generation probabilities were computed using a VDJ recombination model fitted to out-of-frame rearrangements, and the results were checked against IGoR. In a later analysis, hypergeometric tests were used to score TCR-TCR, TCR-HLA and TCR-CMV co-occurrence, with a repertoire-size bias correction applied to TCR pairs. In a later analysis, false discovery rates were estimated by permuting HLA or CMV assignments 20 times. A later analysis grouped co-occurring TCRs with DBSCAN, adding TCRdist sequence similarity when clustering within HLA-allele-positive subsets. For co-occurrence clustering, repertoires with fewer than 30,000 or more than 120,000 public chains were excluded, along with several repertoires with anomalous nucleotide sharing. TCRdb carries this immuneACCESS record with in-frame sequences only. Its versions omit some clonotypes, under half of them owing to an unresolved V gene in the studies checked, with the rest unexplained. V and J calls and clone size are given by that table; D and trimming were obtained from the DNA. For this sample the table gives around 140,000 clones, of which roughly 76% were detected only once. The top ten hold less than 3% of the sample.

In total, over 600 healthy bone marrow donors made up the cohort. All cohort members were sampled while nominally healthy, although unrecorded immune exposures were likely present. The donor was CMV seronegative and was included in the group of under 450 seronegative cohort members. Every donor gave a peripheral blood sample, and the peripheral blood mononuclear cells from that sample were used for TCR beta sequencing. Genomic DNA was extracted from the blood cell samples with the Qiagen DNeasy Blood Extraction Kit. This receptor was obtained from a woman in her twenties or thirties in good health and CMV-seronegative. Sequenced: PBMCs.

Here the CDR3 is given as CASSADRGIAEAFF. The nucleotides read TGTGCCAGCTCAGCAGACAGGGGCATCGCTGAAGCTTTCTTT. Here the chain combines TRBV18 and TRBJ1-1; 8 junctional bases match TRBD1. CDR1 and CDR2, per the germline V gene, are KGHSH and LQKENI. From the cysteine up to the phenylalanine, the CDR3 has a length of 14 residues. Just the 42-base CDR3 DNA is kept, in frame starting at base 1. Ends trimmed: V by 5 bases, J by 6 bases; bases unmatched to a gene: 8.